The text below deals with one T cell receptor beta chain. These data come from a study of blood T cell repertoires in COVID-19. Across the study: Some COVID-19 samples were acute and others convalescent; all came from the United States, Italy and Spain.

Donors were grouped by their self-reported clinical history. Exposed participants encountered a COVID-19 case during the 2 weeks preceding study entry. This CDR3 has 17 amino acids. From germline, CDR1 is LGHDT and CDR2 YNNKEL (reference sequence). Trimming pared 3 bases from V and 3 bases from J, leaving 20 bases between. The repertoire was sequenced with immunoSEQ multiplex PCR; TCRdb's copy has only in-frame clones and lacks some. The sample includes about 300,000 clones, just under 90% of them seen just once. Sequencing used PBMCs or T cells enriched from blood (not recorded which). The TCR comes from a woman aged 50 to 65 who had been exposed to COVID-19. The chain recombines TRBV3-1 (or the pseudogene TRBV3-2) with TRBJ1-1; a weak D match, TRBD1 (6 bases). As DNA, the CDR3 is TGTGCCAGCAGCCACACCCCTGGGGGGGGCTTGGACACTGAAGCTTTCTTT. It specifies CASSHTPGGGLDTEAFF.